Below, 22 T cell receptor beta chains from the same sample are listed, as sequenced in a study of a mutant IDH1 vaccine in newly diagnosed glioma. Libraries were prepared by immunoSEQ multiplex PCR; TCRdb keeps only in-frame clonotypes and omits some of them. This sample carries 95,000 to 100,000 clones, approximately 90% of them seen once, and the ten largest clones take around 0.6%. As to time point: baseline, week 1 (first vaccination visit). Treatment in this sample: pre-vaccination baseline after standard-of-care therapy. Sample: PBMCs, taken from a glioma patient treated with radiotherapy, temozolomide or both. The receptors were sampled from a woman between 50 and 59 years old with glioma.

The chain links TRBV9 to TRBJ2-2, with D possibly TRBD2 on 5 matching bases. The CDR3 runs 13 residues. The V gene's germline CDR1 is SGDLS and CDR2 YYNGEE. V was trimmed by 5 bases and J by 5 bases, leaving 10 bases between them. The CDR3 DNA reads TGTGCCAGCAGGGGAGAGTTGACCGGGGAGCTGTTTTTT. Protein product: CASRGELTGELFF.

CDR3 DNA: TGCAGCGTTGTTAGACAGGGCACAGATACGCAGTATTTT. It is translated as CSVVRQGTDTQYF. The genes are TRBV29-1 and TRBJ2-3; possibly TRBD1 for D (6 bases). CDR3 length: 13 residues. Deletions cut 4 bases from V and 1 base from J, with 9 bases between. The germline V gene encodes CDR1 SQVTM and CDR2 ANQGSEA.

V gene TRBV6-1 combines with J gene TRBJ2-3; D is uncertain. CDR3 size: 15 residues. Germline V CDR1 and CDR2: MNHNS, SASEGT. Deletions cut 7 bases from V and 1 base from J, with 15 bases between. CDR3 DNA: TGTGCCAGCAATAATGAACCCGGTGGCACAGATACGCAGTATTTT. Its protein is CASNNEPGGTDTQYF.

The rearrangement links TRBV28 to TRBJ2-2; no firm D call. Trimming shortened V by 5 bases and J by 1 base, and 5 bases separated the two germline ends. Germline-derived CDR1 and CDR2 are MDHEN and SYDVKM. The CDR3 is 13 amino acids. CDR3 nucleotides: TGTGCCAGCAGTATTCAGAACACCGGGGAGCTGTTTTTT. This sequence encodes CASSIQNTGELFF.

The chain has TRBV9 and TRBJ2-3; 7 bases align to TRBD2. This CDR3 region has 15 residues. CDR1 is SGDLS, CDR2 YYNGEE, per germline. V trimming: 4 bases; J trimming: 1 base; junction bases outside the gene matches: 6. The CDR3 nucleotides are TGTGCCAGCAGCCCCGGGGGAGGGCGCACAGATACGCAGTATTTT. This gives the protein CASSPGGGRTDTQYF. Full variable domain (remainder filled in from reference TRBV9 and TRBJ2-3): DSGVTQTPKHLITATGQRVTLRCSPRSGDLSVYWYQQSLDQGLQFLIQYYNGEERAKGNILERFSAQQFPDLHSELNLSSLELGDSALYFCASSPGGGRTDTQYFGPGTRLTVL.

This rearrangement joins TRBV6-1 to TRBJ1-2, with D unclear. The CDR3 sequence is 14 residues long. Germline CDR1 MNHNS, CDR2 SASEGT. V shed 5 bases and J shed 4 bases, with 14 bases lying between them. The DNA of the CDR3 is TGTGCCAGCAGTTCCTGGGATAAAGGCTATGGCTACACCTTC. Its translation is CASSSWDKGYGYTF.

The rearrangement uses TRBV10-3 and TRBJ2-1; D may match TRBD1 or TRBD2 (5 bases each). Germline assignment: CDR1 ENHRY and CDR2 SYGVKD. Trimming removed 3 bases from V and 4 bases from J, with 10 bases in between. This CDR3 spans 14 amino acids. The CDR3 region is CAISEEGLYNEQFF. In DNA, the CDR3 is TGTGCCATCAGTGAAGAGGGGCTTTACAATGAGCAGTTCTTC.

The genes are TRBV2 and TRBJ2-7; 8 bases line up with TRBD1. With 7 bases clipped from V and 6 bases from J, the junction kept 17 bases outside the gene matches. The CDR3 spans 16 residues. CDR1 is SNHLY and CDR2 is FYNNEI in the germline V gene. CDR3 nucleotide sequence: TGTGCCAGCACCTACTCAGGGGGCGGCAGTGGTGGCGAGCAGTACTTC. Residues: CASTYSGGGSGGEQYF.

The CDR3 region has the DNA TGTGCCACAGGGACCCACTACGAGCAGTACTTC. This sequence encodes CATGTHYEQYF. The rearrangement links TRBV6-6 to TRBJ2-7; either TRBD1 or TRBD2 may fit D (5 bases each). Germline V gives CDR1 MNHNY, CDR2 SVGAGI (reference sequence). This CDR3 has 11 residues. V was shortened by 10 bases and J by 3 bases, with 10 bases between the two germline ends.

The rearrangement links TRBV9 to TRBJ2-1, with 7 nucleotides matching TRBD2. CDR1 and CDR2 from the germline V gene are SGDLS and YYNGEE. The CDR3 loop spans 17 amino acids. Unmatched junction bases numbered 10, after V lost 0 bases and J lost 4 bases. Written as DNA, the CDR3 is TGTGCCAGCAGCGTAGAATTGGGGCTAGCGGATTACAATGAGCAGTTCTTC. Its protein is CASSVELGLADYNEQFF. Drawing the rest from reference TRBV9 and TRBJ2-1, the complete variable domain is DSGVTQTPKHLITATGQRVTLRCSPRSGDLSVYWYQQSLDQGLQFLIQYYNGEERAKGNILERFSAQQFPDLHSELNLSSLELGDSALYFCASSVELGLADYNEQFFGPGTRLTVL.

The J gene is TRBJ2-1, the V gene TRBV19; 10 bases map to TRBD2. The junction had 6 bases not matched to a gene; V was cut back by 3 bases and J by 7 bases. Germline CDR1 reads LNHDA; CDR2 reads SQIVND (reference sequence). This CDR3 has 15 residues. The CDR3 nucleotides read TGTGCCAGTAGTATTAAGACTAGCGGGCCTAATGAGCAGTTCTTC. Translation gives CASSIKTSGPNEQFF.

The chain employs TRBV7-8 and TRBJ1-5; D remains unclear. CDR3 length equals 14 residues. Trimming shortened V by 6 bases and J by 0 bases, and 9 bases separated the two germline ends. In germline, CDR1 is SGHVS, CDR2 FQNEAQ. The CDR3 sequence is CASRLGSSNQPQHF. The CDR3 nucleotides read TGTGCCAGCAGACTTGGCAGTAGCAATCAGCCCCAGCATTTT.

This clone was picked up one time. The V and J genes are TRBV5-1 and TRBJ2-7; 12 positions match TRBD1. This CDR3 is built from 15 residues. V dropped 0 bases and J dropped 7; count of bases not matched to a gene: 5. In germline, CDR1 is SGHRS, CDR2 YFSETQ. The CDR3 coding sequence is TGCGCCAGCAGCTTGGTGGGACAGGGGGCCGGTGAGCAGTACTTC. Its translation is CASSLVGQGAGEQYF. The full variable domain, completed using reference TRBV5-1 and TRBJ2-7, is KAGVTQTPRYLIKTRGQQVTLSCSPISGHRSVSWYQQTPGQGLQFLFEYFSETQRNKGNFPGRFSGRQFSNSRSEMNVSTLELGDSALYLCASSLVGQGAGEQYFGPGTRLTVT.

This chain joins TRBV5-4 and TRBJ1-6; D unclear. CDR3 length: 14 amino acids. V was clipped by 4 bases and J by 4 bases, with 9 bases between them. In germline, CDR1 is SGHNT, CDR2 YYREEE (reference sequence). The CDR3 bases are TGTGCCAGCAGCCGGATCCCATATAATTCACCCCTCCACTTT. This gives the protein CASSRIPYNSPLHF. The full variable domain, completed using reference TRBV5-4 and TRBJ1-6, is ETGVTQSPTHLIKTRGQQVTLRCSSQSGHNTVSWYQQALGQGPQFIFQYYREEENGRGNFPPRFSGLQFPNYSSELNVNALELDDSALYLCASSRIPYNSPLHFGNGTRLTVT.

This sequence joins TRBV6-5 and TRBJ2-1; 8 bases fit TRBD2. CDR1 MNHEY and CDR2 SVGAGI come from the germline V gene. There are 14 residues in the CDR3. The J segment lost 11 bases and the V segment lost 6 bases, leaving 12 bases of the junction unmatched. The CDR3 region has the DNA TGTGCCAGCAGCCTCGGGGGGGGCGGCCGAAAGCAGTTCTTC. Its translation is CASSLGGGGRKQFF.

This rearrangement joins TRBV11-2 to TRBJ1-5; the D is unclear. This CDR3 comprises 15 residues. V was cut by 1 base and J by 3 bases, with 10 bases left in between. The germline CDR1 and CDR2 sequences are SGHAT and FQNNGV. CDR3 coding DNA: TGTGCCAGCAGCTTAGGACAAGCCCCCAATCAGCCCCAGCATTTT. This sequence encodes CASSLGQAPNQPQHF.

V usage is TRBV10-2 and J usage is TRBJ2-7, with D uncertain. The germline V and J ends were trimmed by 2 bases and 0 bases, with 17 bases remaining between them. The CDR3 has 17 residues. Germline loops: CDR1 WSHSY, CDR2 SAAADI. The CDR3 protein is CASSEEAAGYGSYEQYF. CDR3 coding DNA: TGCGCCAGCAGTGAGGAGGCAGCCGGGTATGGCTCCTACGAGCAGTACTTC.

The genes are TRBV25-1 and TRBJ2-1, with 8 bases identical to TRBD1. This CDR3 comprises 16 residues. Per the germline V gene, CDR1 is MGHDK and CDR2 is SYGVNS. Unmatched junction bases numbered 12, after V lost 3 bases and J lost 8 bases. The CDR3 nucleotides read TGTGCCAGCAGTGACCCCCTTGGACAGGGCTTGGATGAGCAGTTCTTC. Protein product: CASSDPLGQGLDEQFF. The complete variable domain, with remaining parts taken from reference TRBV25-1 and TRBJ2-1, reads EADIYQTPRYLVIGTGKKITLECSQTMGHDKMYWYQQDPGMELHLIHYSYGVNSTEKGDLSSESTVSRIRTEHFPLTLESARPSHTSQYLCASSDPLGQGLDEQFFGPGTRLTVL.

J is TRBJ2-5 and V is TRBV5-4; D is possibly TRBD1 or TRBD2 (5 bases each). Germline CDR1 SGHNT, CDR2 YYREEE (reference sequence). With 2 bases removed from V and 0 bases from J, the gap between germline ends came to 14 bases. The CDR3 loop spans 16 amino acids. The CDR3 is CASSFAMRGDQETQYF. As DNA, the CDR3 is TGTGCCAGCAGCTTCGCTATGAGGGGCGACCAAGAGACCCAGTACTTC.

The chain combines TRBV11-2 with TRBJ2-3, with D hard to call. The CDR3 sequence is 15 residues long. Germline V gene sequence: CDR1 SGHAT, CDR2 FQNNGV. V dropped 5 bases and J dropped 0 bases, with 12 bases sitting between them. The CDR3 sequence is CASSPMGSSTDTQYF. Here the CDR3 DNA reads TGTGCCAGCAGCCCGATGGGGTCTAGCACAGATACGCAGTATTTT.

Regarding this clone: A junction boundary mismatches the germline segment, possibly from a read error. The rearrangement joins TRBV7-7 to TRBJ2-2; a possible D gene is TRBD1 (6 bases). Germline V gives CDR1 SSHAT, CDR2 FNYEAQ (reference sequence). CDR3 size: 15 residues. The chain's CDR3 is CASSPQTGQTGELFF. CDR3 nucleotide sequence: TGTGCTAGCAGCCCCCAGACAGGTCAAACCGGGGAGCTGTTTTTT.

The CDR3 spells CASSPRVGNTEAFF. In DNA form, the CDR3 reads TGTGCCAGCAGCCCCAGGGTGGGGAACACTGAAGCTTTCTTT. V gene TRBV9 combines with J gene TRBJ1-1; D is possibly TRBD1 (5 bases). V was clipped by 4 bases and J by 1 base, with 11 bases between them. The germline V gene encodes CDR1 SGDLS and CDR2 YYNGEE. This CDR3 comprises 14 residues.